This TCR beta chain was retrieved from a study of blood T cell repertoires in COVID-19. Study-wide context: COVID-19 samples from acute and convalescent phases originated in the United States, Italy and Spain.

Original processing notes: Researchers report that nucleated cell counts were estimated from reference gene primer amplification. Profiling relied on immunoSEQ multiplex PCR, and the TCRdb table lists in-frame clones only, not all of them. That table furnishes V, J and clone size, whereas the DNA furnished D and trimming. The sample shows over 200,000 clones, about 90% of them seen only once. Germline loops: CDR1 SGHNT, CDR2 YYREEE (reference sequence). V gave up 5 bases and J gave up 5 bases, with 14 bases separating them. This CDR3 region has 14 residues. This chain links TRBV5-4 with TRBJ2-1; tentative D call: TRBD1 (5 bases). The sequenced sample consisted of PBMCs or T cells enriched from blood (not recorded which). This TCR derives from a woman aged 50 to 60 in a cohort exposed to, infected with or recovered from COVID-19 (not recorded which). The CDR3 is CASRPVDKDNEQFF. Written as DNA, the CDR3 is TGTGCCAGCAGGCCGGTGGACAAAGACAATGAGCAGTTCTTC.